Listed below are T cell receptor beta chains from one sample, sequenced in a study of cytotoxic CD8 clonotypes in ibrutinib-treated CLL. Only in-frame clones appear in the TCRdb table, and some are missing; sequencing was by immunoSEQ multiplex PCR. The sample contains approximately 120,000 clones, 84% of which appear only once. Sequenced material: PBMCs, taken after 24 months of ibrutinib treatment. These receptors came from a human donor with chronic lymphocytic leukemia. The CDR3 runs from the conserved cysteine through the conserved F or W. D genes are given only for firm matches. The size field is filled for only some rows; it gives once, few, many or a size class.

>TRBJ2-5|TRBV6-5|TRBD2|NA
TGTGCCAGCGGTCGGGGGGAGGAGACCCAGTACTTC
CASGRGEETQYF
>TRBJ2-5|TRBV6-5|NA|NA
TGTGCCAGCAGTTCCGGGGGCAGGGAGGGCCAAGAGACCCAGTACTTC
CASSSGGREGQETQYF
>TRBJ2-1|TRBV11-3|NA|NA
TGTGCCAGCAGCTTAGGACGGAAAGACTACAATGAGCAGTTCTTC
CASSLGRKDYNEQFF
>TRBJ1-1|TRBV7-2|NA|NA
TGTGCCAGCAGCCTCTTACTATCGAACACTGAAGCTTTCTTT
CASSLLLSNTEAFF
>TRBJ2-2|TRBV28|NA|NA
TGTGCCAGCAGTTCAACCCCCGTCGGAGGCACCGGGGAGCTGTTTTTT
CASSSTPVGGTGELFF
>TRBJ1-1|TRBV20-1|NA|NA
TGCAGTGCTTCCAGGGACACTGAAGCTTTCTTT
CSASRDTEAFF
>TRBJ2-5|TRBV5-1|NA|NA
TGCGCCAGCAGCTTAAGGTACCAAGAGACCCAGTACTTC
CASSLRYQETQYF
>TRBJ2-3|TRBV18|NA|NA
TGTGCCAGCTCACCTCCGCTTAGGGCCCCCGATACGCAGTATTTT
CASSPPLRAPDTQYF
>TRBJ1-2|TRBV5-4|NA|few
TGTGCCAGCAGGATTACAGGGAGTGGTGACTATGGCTACACCTTC
CASRITGSGDYGYTF
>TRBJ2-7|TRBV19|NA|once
TGTGCCAGTAGTCCGGGACGGTCAATCTACGAGCAGTACTTC
CASSPGRSIYEQYF
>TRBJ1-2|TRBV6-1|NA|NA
TGTGCCAGCAGTGAGGCTTCCTATGGCTACACCTTC
CASSEASYGYTF
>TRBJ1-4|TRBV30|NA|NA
TGTGCCTGTAAGGCCTTATCTAATGAAAAACTGTTTTTT
CACKALSNEKLFF
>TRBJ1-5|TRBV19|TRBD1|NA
TGTGCCAGTAGTAGGGGGACAGGTAGGAGCAATCAGCCCCAGCATTTT
CASSRGTGRSNQPQHF
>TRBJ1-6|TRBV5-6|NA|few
TGTGCCAGCAGGGAGCGGCCACATTATTCACCCCTCCACTTT
CASRERPHYSPLHF
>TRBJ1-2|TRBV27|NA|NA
TGTGCCAGCGGTGAAATGGGACGGTTGTCCGGCTACACCTTC
CASGEMGRLSGYTF
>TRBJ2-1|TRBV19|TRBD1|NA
TGTGCCAGTAGTACGTCCGTCGGGACAGGGGGCAATGAGCAGTTCTTC
CASSTSVGTGGNEQFF
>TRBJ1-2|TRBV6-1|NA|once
TGTGCCAGCAGTGTTCTGAGCAACTATGGCTACACCTTC
CASSVLSNYGYTF
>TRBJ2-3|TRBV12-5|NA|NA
TGTGCTAGTGGTTTATCAGGGTCGTTCACGGATACGCAGTATTTT
CASGLSGSFTDTQYF